Listed here is a single T cell receptor beta chain. Its antigen remains unidentified. The CDR3 is made up of 14 amino acids. CDR1 and CDR2 (germline): SNHLY, FYNNEI. J was trimmed by 2 bases and V by 6 bases; bases with no gene match: 3. The data derive from a study of OX40 agonist ivuxolimab in advanced cancers. Study at large: Intravenous ivuxolimab was administered to patients every 2 weeks at 0.01 to 10 mg/kg. The diagnoses of dose-escalation patients were hepatocellular carcinoma, melanoma, renal cell or head and neck cancer.

Some clones are missing from TCRdb's copy, which holds only in-frame ones; the method was immunoSEQ multiplex PCR. The sample has about 45,000 clones, over 80% seen once. The study, taken as a whole, reports: Compared with CD4+, CD8+ T cells on average had more expanded clones. Circulating CD4+ and CD8+ T cells showed clonal expansion by week 6 at 0.1 to 3.0 mg/kg.

The sequencing used CD4+ or CD8+ T cells sorted from blood, collected in a trial of the OX40 agonist ivuxolimab. This clonotype originated in an adult with an advanced solid tumor such as melanoma, head and neck, liver or kidney cancer. The chain has TRBV2 and TRBJ1-5; 8 bases line up with TRBD1. CDR3 bases: TGTGCCAGCAGAGACAGGGGCGGCAATCAGCCCCAGCATTTT. This codes for CASRDRGGNQPQHF.